A single sample is the source of the 3 T cell receptor beta chains below, sequenced in a study of blood T cell repertoires in COVID-19. The repertoire was sequenced with immunoSEQ multiplex PCR; TCRdb's copy has only in-frame clones and lacks some. The profile shows approximately 150,000 clones, roughly 81% of them singletons. Sequencing was performed on peripheral blood. The receptors stem from a human donor with acute or convalescent COVID-19. The donor label of this sample is uncertain.

J is TRBJ1-4 and V is TRBV5-6, with D possibly TRBD1 on 5 matching bases. Germline-derived CDR1 and CDR2 are SGHDT and YYEEEE. V lost 0 bases and J 2 bases, leaving 8 bases between the germline ends. This CDR3 has 15 amino acids. For the CDR3, the DNA is TGTGCCAGCAGCTTGGTCAGGGCGACTAATGAAAAACTGTTTTTT. Residues: CASSLVRATNEKLFF.

V is TRBV9 and J is TRBJ2-7; 8 nucleotides align to TRBD1. The CDR3 covers 14 residues. Unmatched junction bases numbered 5, after V lost 0 bases and J lost 6 bases. Germline V gives CDR1 SGDLS, CDR2 YYNGEE. In DNA form, the CDR3 reads TGTGCCAGCAGCGTAGTGTCGACAGGGGCCGAGCAGTACTTC. It translates to CASSVVSTGAEQYF.

This clone was seen only once. The chain is built from TRBV7-2 and TRBJ2-1; 9 bases align to TRBD2. V trimming: 5 bases; J trimming: 3 bases; junction bases outside the gene matches: 11. Germline V gene data show CDR1 as SGHTA and CDR2 as FQGNSA. CDR3 length equals 17 residues. Here the CDR3 DNA reads TGTGCCAGCAGCCCCCCGGGCCTAGCGGGGTACTACAATGAGCAGTTCTTC. Translated: CASSPPGLAGYYNEQFF. Full variable domain (rest looked up from reference TRBV7-2 and TRBJ2-1): GAGVSQSPSNKVTEKGKDVELRCDPISGHTALYWYRQSLGQGLEFLIYFQGNSAPDKSGLPSDRFSAERTGGSVSTLTIQRTQQEDSAVYLCASSPPGLAGYYNEQFFGPGTRLTVL.